The 27 T cell receptor beta chains below all came from one sample that was sequenced in a study of T cells in Graves' hyperthyroidism and ophthalmopathy (dated by TCRdb to between 2017 and 2020). Library preparation employed multiplex PCR. TCRdb names Illumina HiSeq 2000 as the instrument used. Amplification of TCR beta CDR3 regions was carried out from RNA transcripts. A first-round RT-PCR of the TCR CDR3 used the HTBI primer set with the Qiagen OneStep RT-PCR kit. The raw public data were reprocessed by TCRdb itself: fastp quality trimming at Q25, MiXCR clonotype calling, in-frame beta chains only. Each entry is one CDR3 protein sequence, shown with its most common DNA and genes. The sample table lists around 300,000 distinct CDR3 sequences, roughly an eighth of them with a count of one. 7% to 9% of the sample rests with the top ten. The sample was blood. The receptors shown here come from a woman aged 40 to 50 with Graves' hyperthyroidism.

This clonotype was recorded many times. The chain uses TRBV7-9 and TRBJ1-1, with 7 bases aligning to TRBD1. CDR1 and CDR2 (germline): SEHNR, FQNEAQ (reference sequence). There are 13 residues in the CDR3. The V segment lost 3 bases and the J segment 7 bases; nucleotides outside the gene matches: 5. DNA for the CDR3: TGTGCCAGCAGCTTCTTGACAGGGAATGAAGCTTTCTTT. This sequence encodes CASSFLTGNEAFF.

V usage is TRBV2 and J usage is TRBJ2-1, with 13 bases that match TRBD2. CDR3 size: 18 residues. J was trimmed by 0 bases and V by 6 bases; bases with no gene match: 8. From germline, CDR1 is SNHLY and CDR2 FYNNEI. Here the CDR3 reads CASSQGTSGTSSYNEQFF. CDR3 in DNA: TGTGCCAGCAGCCAAGGGACTAGCGGGACGAGCTCCTACAATGAGCAGTTCTTC.

This clonotype was seen at least ten times. This chain links TRBV20-1 with TRBJ1-1, with 8 bases aligning to TRBD1. J was trimmed by 5 bases and V by 0 bases; bases with no gene match: 8. The CDR3 consists of 15 residues. Per the germline V gene, CDR1 is DFQATT and CDR2 is SNEGSKA (reference sequence). CDR3 DNA: TGCAGTGCTAGAGAATTGAGACAGGGGTGGACTGAAGCTTTCTTT. It codes for CSARELRQGWTEAFF.

This clonotype was recorded at least ten times. The rearrangement links TRBV6-2 or TRBV6-3 to TRBJ1-1; D is unresolved. The CDR3 sequence is 15 residues long. From germline, CDR1 is MNHEY and CDR2 SVGEGT. V lost 0 bases and J lost 3, with 11 bases in between. Here the CDR3 reads CASSYSPRLDTEAFF. The DNA for the CDR3 is TGTGCCAGCAGTTACTCGCCCAGGCTCGACACTGAAGCTTTCTTT.

About this clonotype itself: The junction departs from germline at one end; a sequencing error may be responsible. The genes are TRBV11-3 and TRBJ2-2; D tentatively fits TRBD1 or TRBD2 (5 bases each). This CDR3 is 13 amino acids long. Per the germline V gene, CDR1 is SGHNT and CDR2 is YENEEA. CDR3 in amino acids: CASSLEGVGELSF. CDR3 nucleotide sequence: TGTGCCAGCAGCTTAGAAGGGGTCGGGGAGCTGTCTTTT.

This clonotype was detected many times. The rearrangement uses TRBV2 and TRBJ2-3; 11 nucleotides align to TRBD1. CDR1 SNHLY and CDR2 FYNNEI come from the germline V gene. J was trimmed by 4 bases and V by 4 bases; bases with no gene match: 1. The CDR3 spans 14 residues. In DNA form, the CDR3 reads TGTGCCAGCAGTGTGGACAGGGGGCCAGATACGCAGTATTTT. Translating it yields CASSVDRGPDTQYF.

This clonotype was recorded at least ten times. V usage is TRBV20-1 and J usage is TRBJ2-1, with TRBD2 identical over 9 bases. The V gene's germline CDR1 is DFQATT and CDR2 SNEGSKA (reference sequence). V shed 2 bases and J 2 bases; nucleotides not matched to a gene: 10. The CDR3 has 17 residues. The CDR3 DNA reads as TGCAGTGCTAGATTGCGGGAGGGCCTGGGAACCTACAATGAGCAGTTCTTC. Its translation is CSARLREGLGTYNEQFF.

This clonotype was detected many times. The chain recombines TRBV19 with TRBJ2-1; 12 bases agree with TRBD1. The trim removed 7 bases at V and 10 bases at J, leaving 11 bases unmatched. CDR1 is LNHDA and CDR2 is SQIVND in the germline V gene (reference sequence). The CDR3 covers 15 residues. CDR3 protein: CASTSGGQGAWEQFF. The CDR3 coding sequence is TGTGCCAGTACCTCAGGGGGACAGGGGGCTTGGGAGCAGTTCTTC.

This clonotype came up once. This may be a read error, as it is one base from a much larger clone. The rearrangement joins TRBV2 to TRBJ2-6; TRBD1 is a possible D gene (5 bases). Germline V CDR1 and CDR2: SNHLY, FYNNEI. This CDR3 is 16 amino acids long. The CDR3 DNA reads as TGTGCCAGCAGTGTGGACCCGGGCTCTGGGGCCAACGTCCCGACTTTC. Its translation is CASSVDPGSGANVPTF.

A few counts support this clonotype. The J gene is TRBJ1-1, the V gene TRBV18; possible D gene TRBD1, 5 bases. This CDR3 is built from 15 residues. V was shortened by 4 bases and J by 2 bases, with 14 bases between the two germline ends. From germline, CDR1 is KGHSH and CDR2 LQKENI. The CDR3 region is CASSLGGGSNTEAFF. The DNA of the CDR3 is TGTGCCAGCTCACTCGGGGGGGGGAGCAACACTGAAGCTTTCTTT.

This clonotype was counted many times. This chain joins TRBV7-8 and TRBJ2-7; 7 bases match TRBD1. The CDR3 loop spans 16 amino acids. J gave up 1 base and V 2 bases, and 8 bases lay outside the gene matches. Looked up from germline, CDR1 is SGHVS and CDR2 is FQNEAQ. This CDR3 is CASSLLPPGQSYEQYF. CDR3 DNA sequence: TGTGCCAGCAGCTTATTACCACCGGGACAGTCCTACGAGCAGTACTTC.

This clonotype was recorded many times. The chain couples TRBV6-1 to TRBJ1-5; tentatively, D is TRBD1 (5 bases). V lost 5 bases and J lost 11, with 16 bases in between. The CDR3 runs to 13 residues. Germline-derived CDR1 and CDR2 are MNHNS and SASEGT. CDR3 amino acids: CASSYGEGKAQHF. The CDR3 DNA sequence: TGTGCCAGCAGTTACGGCGAGGGGAAAGCCCAGCATTTT.

There are many counts of this clonotype. The V gene is TRBV2, the J gene TRBJ1-5; D possibly corresponds to TRBD1 (6 bases). Per germline, CDR1 SNHLY and CDR2 FYNNEI. The CDR3 length is 17 residues. V lost 5 bases to trimming and J lost 0 bases, with 17 bases between them. CDR3 amino acids: CASSPRGAPNSNQPQHF. The CDR3 nucleotides are TGTGCCAGCAGTCCTCGGGGGGCCCCGAATAGCAATCAGCCCCAGCATTTT. Full variable domain (rest looked up from reference TRBV2 and TRBJ1-5): EPEVTQTPSHQVTQMGQEVILRCVPISNHLYFYWYRQILGQKVEFLVSFYNNEISEKSEIFDDQFSVERPDGSNFTLKIRSTKLEDSAMYFCASSPRGAPNSNQPQHFGDGTRLSIL.

This clonotype was seen repeatedly, ten times or more. The rearrangement uses TRBV2 and TRBJ1-1; TRBD1 might be the D (6 bases). The V gene lost 5 bases and the J gene lost 4 bases, with 17 bases spanning the gap. The CDR3 totals 15 residues. From germline, CDR1 is SNHLY and CDR2 FYNNEI. The CDR3 protein is CASSFQTGAGTEAFF. In DNA, the CDR3 is TGTGCCAGCAGTTTTCAGACAGGTGCGGGCACTGAAGCTTTCTTT.

In its sample, this clonotype was seen many times. The V gene is TRBV5-1, the J gene TRBJ1-1, with no clear D. This CDR3 comprises 12 residues. Per the germline V gene, CDR1 is SGHRS and CDR2 is YFSETQ. V was pared by 2 bases and J by 1 base, with 3 bases between. CDR3 residues: CASSFANTEAFF. CDR3 in DNA: TGCGCCAGCAGCTTCGCGAACACTGAAGCTTTCTTT.

This sequence joins TRBV4-1 and TRBJ2-1, with TRBD2 identical over 7 bases. Per germline, CDR1 MGHRA and CDR2 YSYEKL. This CDR3 has 16 amino acids. V shed 0 bases and J 6 bases; nucleotides not matched to a gene: 8. This CDR3 reads CASSQDYGLVLNEQFF. CDR3 coding DNA: TGCGCCAGCAGCCAAGATTACGGACTAGTTCTCAATGAGCAGTTCTTC.

This clonotype was counted a single time. An end of the junction does not agree with germline; a read error may underlie this. V and J are TRBV3-1 and TRBJ2-7, with D uncertain. CDR1 is LGHDT and CDR2 is YNNKEL in the germline V gene (reference sequence). The CDR3 has 12 amino acids. CDR3: CASSRRDYGQYF. CDR3 DNA sequence: TGTGCCAGCAGCCGAAGGGATTACGGGCAGTACTTC.

This clonotype was seen repeatedly, ten times or more. This chain links TRBV28 with TRBJ2-7, with 9 bases fitting TRBD1. The CDR3 covers 18 residues. Trimming at V came to 4 bases and at J to 3 bases, leaving 16 bases not matched to a gene. Germline V gives CDR1 MDHEN, CDR2 SYDVKM. The CDR3 DNA reads TGTGCCAGCAGTTCCAGAACCATTACCGGGACAGGGTTCTACGAGCAGTACTTC. Protein: CASSSRTITGTGFYEQYF.

The chain links TRBV6-1 to TRBJ2-1, with 9 positions matching TRBD1. The ends lost 6 bases at V and 8 bases at J; junction bases unmatched: 11. The CDR3 extends over 15 amino acids. CDR1 is MNHNS, CDR2 SASEGT, per germline. CDR3 region: CASRIGRQGDDEQFF. As DNA, the CDR3 is TGTGCCAGCAGGATAGGGAGACAGGGGGACGATGAGCAGTTCTTC.

This clonotype was recorded at least ten times. This CDR3 is CSARPVASIQETQYF. For the CDR3, the DNA is TGCAGTGCTAGACCCGTCGCAAGCATCCAAGAGACCCAGTACTTC. The V call is TRBV20-1, the J call TRBJ2-5; no clear D gene. V lost 2 bases and J 1 base, leaving 14 bases between the germline ends. CDR3 length equals 15 residues. Germline lookup yields CDR1 DFQATT and CDR2 SNEGSKA (reference sequence).

The J gene is TRBJ2-7, the V gene TRBV2, with D perhaps matching TRBD1 (6 bases). The length of the CDR3 is 13 residues. Trimming stripped 1 base from V and 6 bases from J, with 10 bases between. Germline V gene lookup returns CDR1 SNHLY and CDR2 FYNNEI. CDR3 protein: CASSEGQDGEQYF. The CDR3 DNA reads as TGTGCCAGCAGTGAAGGACAGGACGGCGAGCAGTACTTC.

In its sample, this clonotype was seen many times. The V call is TRBV5-6, the J call TRBJ2-1; 7 bases match TRBD2. Unmatched junction bases numbered 6, after V lost 6 bases and J lost 9 bases. Germline V CDR1 and CDR2: SGHDT, YYEEEE. The CDR3 loop spans 12 amino acids. CDR3 loop: CASTRAGLEQFF. The DNA of the CDR3 is TGTGCCAGCACCCGAGCGGGACTTGAGCAGTTCTTC.

This clonotype was counted at least ten times. The chain recombines TRBV3-1 with TRBJ2-5; D could derive from TRBD1 or TRBD2 (6 bases each). This CDR3 has 12 amino acids. V lost 5 bases to trimming and J lost 5 bases, with 9 bases between them. The germline CDR1 and CDR2 sequences are LGHDT and YNNKEL (reference sequence). The CDR3 sequence: CASSGGGETQYF. CDR3 sequence (DNA): TGTGCCAGCAGCGGAGGGGGGGAGACCCAGTACTTC.

This clonotype was seen a few times. CDR3 in amino acids: CASTPRTIALTDTQYF. In nucleotides, the CDR3 is TGTGCCAGCACCCCGAGAACGATTGCCCTCACAGATACGCAGTATTTT. This chain links TRBV12-3 or TRBV12-4 with TRBJ2-3; no clear D. V was trimmed by 7 bases and J by 2 bases, leaving 19 bases between them. CDR3 length: 16 residues.

This clonotype was picked up a small number of times. This sequence joins TRBV12-3 or TRBV12-4 and TRBJ2-4; D may be TRBD2 (5 bases). The CDR3 sequence is 13 residues long. Trimming left V 3 bases short and J 8 bases short, with 11 bases between. Here the CDR3 DNA reads TGTGCCAGCAGTTTCACTGGGCGGGACATTCAGTACTTC. It encodes CASSFTGRDIQYF.

This clonotype was observed a few times. The CDR3 bases are TGTGCCAGCACCCCCGGGCACACAGATACGCAGTATTTT. Residues: CASTPGHTDTQYF. This chain joins TRBV13 and TRBJ2-3; D unclear. There are 13 residues in the CDR3. V shed 7 bases and J shed 2 bases, with 10 bases lying between them. Germline V lookup: CDR1 PRHDT, CDR2 FYEKMQ (reference sequence).

This clonotype came up many times. The CDR3 loop is CASSYMAGGPYEQYF. The CDR3 coding sequence is TGTGCCAGCAGTTACATGGCGGGAGGGCCCTACGAGCAGTACTTC. The gene calls are TRBV6-6 and TRBJ2-7; 9 nucleotides line up with TRBD2. Germline V lookup: CDR1 MNHNY, CDR2 SVGAGI (reference sequence). This CDR3 has 15 residues. J lost 2 bases, V lost 2 bases, and 4 bases had no gene match.